This TCR beta chain was sequenced for a study of blood T cell repertoires in COVID-19. Method: immunoSEQ multiplex PCR; TCRdb's copy keeps in-frame clones and lacks some. The sample lists 140,000 or so clones; about 87% were seen once. V was clipped by 4 bases and J by 2 bases; unmatched bases: 5. CDR3 length: 15 amino acids. CDR1 is SGHAT, CDR2 FQNNGV, per germline. The clonotype was recovered from a human donor with COVID-19, enrolled during active disease. The donor label of this sample is uncertain. V gene TRBV11-2 combines with J gene TRBJ1-2; 9 bases match TRBD1. Specimen: peripheral blood. The CDR3 DNA reads as TGTGCCAGCAGCTCGCCCGACAGGGGGAACTATGGCTACACCTTC. Its translation is CASSSPDRGNYGYTF. Using reference TRBV11-2 and TRBJ1-2 for the parts outside the CDR3, the full variable domain is EAGVAQSPRYKIIEKRQSVAFWCNPISGHATLYWYQQILGQGPKLLIQFQNNGVVDDSQLPKDRFSAERLKGVDSTLKIQPAKLEDSAVYLCASSSPDRGNYGYTFGSGTRLTVV.